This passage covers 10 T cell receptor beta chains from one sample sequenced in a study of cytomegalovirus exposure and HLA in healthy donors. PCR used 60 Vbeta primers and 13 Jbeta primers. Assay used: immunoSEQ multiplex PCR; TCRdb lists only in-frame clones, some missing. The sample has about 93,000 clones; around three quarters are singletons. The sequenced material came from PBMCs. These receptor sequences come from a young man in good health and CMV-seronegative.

CDR3 DNA: TGTGCCAGCAGCGTACAGGGTAGGGATGGCTACACCTTC. Translating it yields CASSVQGRDGYTF. The rearrangement links TRBV9 to TRBJ1-2; possible D gene TRBD1, 5 bases. Germline CDR1 is SGDLS and CDR2 is YYNGEE. The CDR3 extends over 13 amino acids. Trimming removed 1 base at V and 6 bases at J, with 10 bases between. The variable domain in full, with the rest retrieved from reference TRBV9 and TRBJ1-2, is DSGVTQTPKHLITATGQRVTLRCSPRSGDLSVYWYQQSLDQGLQFLIQYYNGEERAKGNILERFSAQQFPDLHSELNLSSLELGDSALYFCASSVQGRDGYTFGSGTRLTVV.

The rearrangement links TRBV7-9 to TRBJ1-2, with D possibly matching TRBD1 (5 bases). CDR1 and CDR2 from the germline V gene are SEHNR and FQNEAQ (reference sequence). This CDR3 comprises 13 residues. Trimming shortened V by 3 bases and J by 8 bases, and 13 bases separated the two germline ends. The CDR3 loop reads CASSFAPGKGYTF. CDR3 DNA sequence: TGTGCCAGCAGCTTCGCCCCAGGGAAGGGCTACACCTTC. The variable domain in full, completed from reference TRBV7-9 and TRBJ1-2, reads DTGVSQNPRHKITKRGQNVTFRCDPISEHNRLYWYRQTLGQGPEFLTYFQNEAQLEKSRLLSDRFSAERPKGSFSTLEIQRTEQGDSAMYLCASSFAPGKGYTFGSGTRLTVV.

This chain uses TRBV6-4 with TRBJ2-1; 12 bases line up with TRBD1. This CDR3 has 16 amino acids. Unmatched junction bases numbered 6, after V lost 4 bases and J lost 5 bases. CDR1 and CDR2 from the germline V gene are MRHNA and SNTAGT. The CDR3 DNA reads TGTGCCAGCAGTGCTGGGACAGGGGGCAGGCACAATGAGCAGTTCTTC. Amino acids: CASSAGTGGRHNEQFF.

The CDR3 sequence is CASSYGPQGLSDTQYF. The CDR3 bases are TGCGCCAGCAGCTACGGACCCCAGGGGTTGTCGGATACGCAGTATTTT. The chain joins TRBV5-1 to TRBJ2-3; possibly TRBD1 for D (6 bases). V was trimmed by 3 bases and J by 6 bases, leaving 20 bases between them. The CDR3 runs to 16 residues. Germline CDR1 and CDR2: SGHRS and YFSETQ.

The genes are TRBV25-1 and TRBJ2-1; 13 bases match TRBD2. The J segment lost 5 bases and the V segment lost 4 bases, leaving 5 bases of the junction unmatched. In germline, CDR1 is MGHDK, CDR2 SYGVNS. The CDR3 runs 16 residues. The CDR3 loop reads CASSGLTSGRNNEQFF. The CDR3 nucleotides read TGTGCCAGCAGTGGTCTGACTAGCGGGAGGAACAATGAGCAGTTCTTC. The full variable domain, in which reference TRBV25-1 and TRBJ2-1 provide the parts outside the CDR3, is EADIYQTPRYLVIGTGKKITLECSQTMGHDKMYWYQQDPGMELHLIHYSYGVNSTEKGDLSSESTVSRIRTEHFPLTLESARPSHTSQYLCASSGLTSGRNNEQFFGPGTRLTVL.

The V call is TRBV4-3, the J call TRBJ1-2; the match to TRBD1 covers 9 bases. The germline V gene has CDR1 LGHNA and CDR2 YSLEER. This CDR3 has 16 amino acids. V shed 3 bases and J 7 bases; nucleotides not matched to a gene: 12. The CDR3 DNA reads TGCGCCAGCAGCCAGACCTTACAGGGGGCTTTGCTTGGCTACACCTTC. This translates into CASSQTLQGALLGYTF.

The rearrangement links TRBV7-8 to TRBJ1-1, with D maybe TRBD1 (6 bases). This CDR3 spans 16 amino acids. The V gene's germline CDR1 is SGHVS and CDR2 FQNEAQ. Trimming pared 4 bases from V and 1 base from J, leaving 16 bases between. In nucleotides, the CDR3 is TGTGCCAGCAGCTCCCCTTTCGGGGGGGCGAACACTGAAGCTTTCTTT. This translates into CASSSPFGGANTEAFF.

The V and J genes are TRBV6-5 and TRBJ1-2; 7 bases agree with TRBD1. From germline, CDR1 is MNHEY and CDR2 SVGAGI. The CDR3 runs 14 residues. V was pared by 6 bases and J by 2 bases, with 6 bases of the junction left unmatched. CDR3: CASRDWGQNYGYTF. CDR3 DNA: TGTGCCAGCAGGGACTGGGGACAGAACTATGGCTACACCTTC.

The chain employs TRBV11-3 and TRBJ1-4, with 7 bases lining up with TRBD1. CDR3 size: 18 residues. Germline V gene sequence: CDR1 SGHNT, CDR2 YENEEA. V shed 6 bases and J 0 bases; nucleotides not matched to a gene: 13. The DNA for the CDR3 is TGTGCCAGCAGTTTTATCGGGACAGCTATAGCAACTAATGAAAAACTGTTTTTT. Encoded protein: CASSFIGTAIATNEKLFF. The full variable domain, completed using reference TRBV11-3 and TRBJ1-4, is EAGVVQSPRYKIIEKKQPVAFWCNPISGHNTLYWYLQNLGQGPELLIRYENEEAVDDSQLPKDRFSAERLKGVDSTLKIQPAELGDSAVYLCASSFIGTAIATNEKLFFGSGTQLSVL.

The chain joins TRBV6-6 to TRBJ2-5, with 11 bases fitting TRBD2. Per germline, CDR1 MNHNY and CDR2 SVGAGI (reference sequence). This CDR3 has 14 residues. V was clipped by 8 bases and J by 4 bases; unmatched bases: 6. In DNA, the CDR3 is TGTGCCAGCGAGAATAGCGGGGGGGCAGAGACCCAGTACTTC. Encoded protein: CASENSGGAETQYF.